The 20 T cell receptor beta chains below all came from one sample that was sequenced in a study of blood T cell repertoires in COVID-19. Method: immunoSEQ multiplex PCR; TCRdb's copy keeps in-frame clones and lacks some. This sample yields 180,000 or so clones, of which 70% to 85% are seen a single time; around 6.9% belongs to the top ten. The specimen was peripheral blood. These receptors originate from a human donor with acute or convalescent COVID-19. The donor label of this sample is uncertain.

This chain uses TRBV7-2 with TRBJ2-5; D uncertain. The V gene lost 1 base and the J gene lost 2 bases, with 11 bases spanning the gap. The CDR3 is 15 residues long. Looked up from germline, CDR1 is SGHTA and CDR2 is FQGNSA. CDR3 amino acids: CASSLGWAIQETQYF. The CDR3 region has the DNA TGTGCCAGCAGCTTAGGATGGGCCATACAAGAGACCCAGTACTTC.

The chain employs TRBV9 and TRBJ2-7, with D maybe TRBD1 (6 bases). The CDR3 is 15 residues long. Trimming removed 4 bases from V and 5 bases from J, with 19 bases in between. Germline V gene data show CDR1 as SGDLS and CDR2 as YYNGEE. This chain's CDR3 is CASSPSGTPYDEQYF. CDR3 nucleotides: TGTGCCAGCAGCCCGTCGGGGACACCTTATGACGAGCAGTACTTC.

The rearrangement joins TRBV12-3 or TRBV12-4 to TRBJ1-5; 10 bases fit TRBD1. Trimming removed 6 bases from V and 11 bases from J; junction bases left unmatched: 7. There are 13 residues in the CDR3. In nucleotides, the CDR3 is TGTGCCAGCAGCTTGACAGGGGGCCAGTCCCAGCATTTT. The encoded protein is CASSLTGGQSQHF.

V and J are TRBV12-2 and TRBJ2-7; the D call of TRBD2 is as the table states it, not checked on the DNA. TRBV12-2 is assigned pseudogene status. The CDR3 has 19 amino acids. The CDR3 reads CASRRGTSGLAGGPIEQYF. The DNA of the CDR3 is TGTGCAAGTCGTCGAGGGACATCTGGACTAGCGGGAGGGCCGATCGAGCAGTACTTC.

The table lists this clone with a count of one. The chain recombines TRBV18 with TRBJ1-1; the D gene is possibly TRBD1 (5 bases). Germline V CDR1 and CDR2: KGHSH, LQKENI. Trimming removed 3 bases at V and 3 bases at J, with 14 bases between. The CDR3 has 15 amino acids. Here the CDR3 reads CASSPLGGGYTEAFF. CDR3 DNA sequence: TGTGCCAGCTCACCCCTGGGCGGGGGGTACACTGAAGCTTTCTTT.

The J gene is TRBJ2-7, the V gene TRBV6-1; the match to TRBD1 covers 7 bases. The CDR3 loop spans 15 amino acids. Germline CDR1 MNHNS, CDR2 SASEGT. Trimming cost V 2 bases and J 2 bases; bases outside gene matches: 6. The CDR3 region is CASSESWDSAYEQYF. The CDR3 DNA reads as TGTGCCAGCAGTGAATCCTGGGACAGCGCCTACGAGCAGTACTTC.

The V gene is TRBV28, the J gene TRBJ1-5; D is undetermined. The CDR3 loop spans 14 amino acids. Trimming removed 3 bases from V and 5 bases from J, with 11 bases in between. In germline, CDR1 is MDHEN, CDR2 SYDVKM. The CDR3 protein is CASSLVGVHQPQHF. CDR3 DNA: TGTGCCAGCAGTTTGGTGGGAGTGCATCAGCCCCAGCATTTT.

This chain connects TRBV6-5 to TRBJ2-5, with 7 nucleotides matching TRBD2. This CDR3 is 15 amino acids long. V was clipped by 2 bases and J by 3 bases; unmatched bases: 6. CDR1 MNHEY and CDR2 SVGAGI come from the germline V gene. This CDR3 reads CASSYAGAAEETQYF. The CDR3 DNA follows: TGTGCCAGCAGTTACGCGGGAGCCGCCGAAGAGACCCAGTACTTC.

This clone appeared a single time. The chain couples TRBV30 to TRBJ2-3, with D uncertain. Trimming cost V 1 base and J 5 bases, with 4 bases left between them. Germline assignment: CDR1 GTSNPN and CDR2 SVGIG (reference sequence). The CDR3 consists of 11 residues. CDR3 sequence (DNA): TGTGCCTGGAGTGGAGAAGATACGCAGTATTTT. Amino acids: CAWSGEDTQYF.

V usage is TRBV27 and J usage is TRBJ1-5; the D is unclear. This CDR3 is 13 amino acids long. Germline assignment: CDR1 MNHEY and CDR2 SMNVEV (reference sequence). Deletions cut 4 bases from V and 0 bases from J, with 4 bases between. CDR3 DNA: TGTGCCAGCAGTTCTAGTAGCAATCAGCCCCAGCATTTT. Protein: CASSSSSNQPQHF.

V is TRBV4-2 and J is TRBJ2-2, with D perhaps matching TRBD2 (5 bases). The CDR3 covers 14 residues. V was trimmed by 4 bases and J by 3 bases, leaving 9 bases between them. Germline loops: CDR1 LGHNA, CDR2 YNFKEQ. The CDR3 sequence: CASSPTGDTGELFF. The CDR3 DNA follows: TGTGCCAGCAGCCCGACCGGGGACACCGGGGAGCTGTTTTTT.

The rearrangement joins TRBV12-3 or TRBV12-4 to TRBJ2-2; D is ambiguous. V dropped 7 bases and J dropped 0 bases, with 3 bases sitting between them. The CDR3 has 12 residues. Here the CDR3 reads CASTSNTGELFF. The CDR3 DNA is TGTGCCAGCACTTCGAACACCGGGGAGCTGTTTTTT.

CDR3 nucleotides: TGCGCCAGCAGGGAAGGACTCGAAAAGGTACAGACCCAGTACTTC. Encoded protein: CASREGLEKVQTQYF. The rearrangement joins TRBV5-1 to TRBJ2-5, with D possibly TRBD2 on 5 matching bases. Per germline, CDR1 SGHRS and CDR2 YFSETQ. V was cut by 5 bases and J by 6 bases, with 20 bases left in between. The CDR3 consists of 15 residues.

The V gene is TRBV30, the J gene TRBJ2-7, with D possibly matching TRBD1 (7 bases). Trimming removed 8 bases at V and 2 bases at J, with 13 bases between. The CDR3 covers 12 residues. Germline V gives CDR1 GTSNPN, CDR2 SVGIG (reference sequence). CDR3 DNA sequence: TGTGCCCCAGGGGGGACGCCCTACGAGCAGTACTTC. Encoded protein: CAPGGTPYEQYF.

The sample holds a few counts of this clone. V usage is TRBV11-3 and J usage is TRBJ2-7; 7 bases match TRBD1. CDR3 size: 13 residues. The germline CDR1 and CDR2 sequences are SGHNT and YENEEA. Losses at the gene ends were 6 bases for V and 5 bases for J; bases not matched to a gene: 7. The CDR3 DNA reads TGTGCCAGCAGTTCTACAACAGGGGACGAGCAGTACTTC. This sequence encodes CASSSTTGDEQYF.

This clone has just a few counts. The chain couples TRBV24-1 to TRBJ2-6, with 8 bases identical to TRBD1. The length of the CDR3 is 16 residues. J gave up 4 bases and V 7 bases, and 8 bases lay outside the gene matches. The V gene's germline CDR1 is KGHDR and CDR2 SFDVKD. CDR3 DNA: TGTGCCACCAGCGATGGACAGGGAAGAGGGGCCAACGTCCTGACTTTC. Its protein is CATSDGQGRGANVLTF.

The CDR3, as DNA: TGTGCCAGCTCCCTACGGAGGGGAAGCGAGGCAGATACGCAGTATTTT. Protein product: CASSLRRGSEADTQYF. This chain links TRBV18 with TRBJ2-3, with D perhaps matching TRBD2 (6 bases). The CDR3 is 16 amino acids. Germline V gives CDR1 KGHSH, CDR2 LQKENI. The V gene lost 6 bases and the J gene lost 4 bases, with 20 bases spanning the gap.

This clone was seen more than once but under ten times. The CDR3 here is CSVPRDSSYRGYTF. CDR3 coding DNA: TGCAGCGTGCCCCGGGACAGCTCTTACCGAGGCTACACCTTC. The chain is built from TRBV29-1 and TRBJ1-2; TRBD1 agrees at 7 bases. CDR3 length: 14 residues. V was pared by 6 bases and J by 8 bases, with 15 bases of the junction left unmatched. The V gene's germline CDR1 is SQVTM and CDR2 ANQGSEA.

The chain recombines TRBV7-3 with TRBJ2-1, with 11 bases lining up with TRBD2. J was trimmed by 3 bases and V by 2 bases; bases with no gene match: 9. The CDR3 spans 18 residues. Germline CDR1 is SGHTA and CDR2 is FQGTGA. The CDR3 region is CASSLVGSGRADYNEQFF. For the CDR3, the DNA is TGTGCCAGCAGCTTAGTAGGTAGCGGGAGGGCAGACTACAATGAGCAGTTCTTC.

V and J are TRBV7-9 and TRBJ2-1, with 10 positions matching TRBD2. Per the germline V gene, CDR1 is SEHNR and CDR2 is FQNEAQ (reference sequence). The V gene end was trimmed by 4 bases and the J gene end by 7 bases; junction bases not matched to a gene: 13. This CDR3 has 17 residues. The CDR3 region has the DNA TGTGCCAGCAGCTCGAGAATTATACTAGCGGGACCTAATGAGCAGTTCTTC. Translating gives CASSSRIILAGPNEQFF.